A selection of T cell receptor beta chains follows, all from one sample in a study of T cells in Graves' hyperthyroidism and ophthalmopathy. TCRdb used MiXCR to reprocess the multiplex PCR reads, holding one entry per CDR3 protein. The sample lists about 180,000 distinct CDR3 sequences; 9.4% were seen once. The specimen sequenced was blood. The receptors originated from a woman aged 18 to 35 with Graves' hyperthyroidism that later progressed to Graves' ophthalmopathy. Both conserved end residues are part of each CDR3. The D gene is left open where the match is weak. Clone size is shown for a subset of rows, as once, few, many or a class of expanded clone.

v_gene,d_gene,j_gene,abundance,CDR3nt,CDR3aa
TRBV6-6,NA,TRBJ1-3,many,TGTGCCAGCAGTTACCTCGGGACCATATATTTT,CASSYLGTIYF
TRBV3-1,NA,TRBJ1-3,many,TGTGCCAGCAGCCAAGTCGTTCTGGTGTCGTCGGGAAACACCATATATTTT,CASSQVVLVSSGNTIYF
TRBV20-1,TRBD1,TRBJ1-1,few,TGCAGTGCTGATGGACAGGGCCCCACTGAAGCTTTCTTT,CSADGQGPTEAFF
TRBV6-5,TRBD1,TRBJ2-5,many,TGTGCCAGCAGTTCCTCTCCGACAGGGGATGAAGAGACCCAGTACTTC,CASSSSPTGDEETQYF
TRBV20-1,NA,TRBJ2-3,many,TGCAGTGCCCTTGCCCCTGGTGGGAGAACGCAGTATTTT,CSALAPGGRTQYF
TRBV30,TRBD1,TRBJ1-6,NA,TGTGCCTGGCTCGGACAGGGGGCTTCACCCCTCCACTTT,CAWLGQGASPLHF
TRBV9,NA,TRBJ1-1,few,TGTGCCAGCAGCGTAGGACCAGATTCTCAGACTGAAGCTTTCTTT,CASSVGPDSQTEAFF
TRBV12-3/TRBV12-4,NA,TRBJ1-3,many,TGTGCCAGCAGCAGACCATACTCCGGAAACACCATATATTTT,CASSRPYSGNTIYF
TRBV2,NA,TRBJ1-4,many,TGTGCCAGCAGTGAGGACTCGGGGGCCTATGAAAAACTGTTTTTT,CASSEDSGAYEKLFF
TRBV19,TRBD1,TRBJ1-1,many,TGTGCCAGTAGTATAGATTGGACAGGGGGGAACACTGAAGCTTTCTTT,CASSIDWTGGNTEAFF
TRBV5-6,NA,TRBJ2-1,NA,TGTGCCAGCAGCTGGACAGTGAATGAGCAGTTCTTC,CASSWTVNEQFF
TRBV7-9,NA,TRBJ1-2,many,TGTGCCAGCAGCTTAATCGCGGGGGAGGGAGATGGCTACACCTTC,CASSLIAGEGDGYTF
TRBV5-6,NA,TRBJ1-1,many,TGTGCCAGCAGCTTAGGACGGTGGGGAGAAGCTTTCTTT,CASSLGRWGEAFF
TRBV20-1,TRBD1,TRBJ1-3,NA,TGCAGTGCCCAGGACAGGGTCTCTGGAAACACCATATATTTT,CSAQDRVSGNTIYF
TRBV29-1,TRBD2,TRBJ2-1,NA,TGCAGCGTTGAAGACCCCCTCCGACTAGCGGGAGTAGTTAATGAGCAGTTCTTC,CSVEDPLRLAGVVNEQFF
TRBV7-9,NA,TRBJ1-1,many,TGTGCCAGCAGCTTTATTTCTCAAAGGGCTGAAGCTTTCTTT,CASSFISQRAEAFF
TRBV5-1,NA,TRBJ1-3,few,TGCGCCAGCAGCTTGGATCGAACTGGAGGCACCATATATTTT,CASSLDRTGGTIYF
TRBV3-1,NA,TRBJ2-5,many,TGTGCCAGCAGCCCTCCCGGGGGCCAGCGGGAGACCCAGTACTTC,CASSPPGGQRETQYF
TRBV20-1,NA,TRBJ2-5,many,TGCAGTGCTAGAGGGCTAGCGATAGACCAAGAGACCCAGTACTTC,CSARGLAIDQETQYF
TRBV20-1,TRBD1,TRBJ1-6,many,TGCAGTGCTCGGGACAGTTGGAGTAATTCACCCCTCCACTTT,CSARDSWSNSPLHF
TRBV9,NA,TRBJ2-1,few,TGTGCCAGCAGCGTAGTCCGGGGGAGTTACAATGAGCAGTTCTTC,CASSVVRGSYNEQFF
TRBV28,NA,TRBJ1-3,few,TGTGCCAGCAGCACTCCGGGACGCATCTCTGGAAACACCATATATTTT,CASSTPGRISGNTIYF
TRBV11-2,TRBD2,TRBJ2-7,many,TGTGCCAGCAGCTCCCTTTGGAGGCGGGGGGACTCCTACGAGCAGTACTTC,CASSSLWRRGDSYEQYF
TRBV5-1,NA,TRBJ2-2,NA,TGCGCCAGCAGCCCCTTAGAAAACACCGGGGAGCTGTTTTTT,CASSPLENTGELFF
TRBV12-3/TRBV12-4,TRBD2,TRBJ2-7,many,TGTGCCAGCAGTTTTAGCGAGACTAGCGGATCCTACGAGCAGTACTTC,CASSFSETSGSYEQYF
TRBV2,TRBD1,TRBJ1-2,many,TGTGCCAGCAGTGTCCGTCAGGGGGTTTTCTATGGCTACACCTTC,CASSVRQGVFYGYTF
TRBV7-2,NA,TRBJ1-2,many,TGTGCCAGCAGCTTAGACCCGACAGCCAACTATGGCTACACCTTC,CASSLDPTANYGYTF
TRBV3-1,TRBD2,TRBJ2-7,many,TGTGCCAGCAGCCAAGCCCGCAACGGAGCGGGAAAACCCTACGAGCAGTACTTC,CASSQARNGAGKPYEQYF
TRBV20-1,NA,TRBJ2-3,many,TGCAGTGCTGACGTCGGTTGGGGAAGCACAGATACGCAGTATTTT,CSADVGWGSTDTQYF
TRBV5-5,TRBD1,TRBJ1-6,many,TGTGCCAGCAGCTGGGGACAGGGGGCTACGAATTCACCCCTCCACTTT,CASSWGQGATNSPLHF
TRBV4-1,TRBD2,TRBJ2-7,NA,TGCGCCAGCAGCCAAGTAGCCAGCGGGAGCTTCACCGAGCAGTACTTC,CASSQVASGSFTEQYF
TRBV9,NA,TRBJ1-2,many,TGTGCCAGCAGCGTAGTCAGGGGAAGCTACACCTTC,CASSVVRGSYTF
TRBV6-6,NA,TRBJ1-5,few,TGTGCCAGCAGTTACTCGATCGGCGGAAATCAGCCCCAGCATTTT,CASSYSIGGNQPQHF
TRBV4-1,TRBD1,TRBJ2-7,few,TGCGCCAGCAGCCAAGATTGGGCAGGGGGCAAGTACGAGCAGTACTTC,CASSQDWAGGKYEQYF
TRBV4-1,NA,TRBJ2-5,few,TGCGCCAGCAGCCAAGATATGGTCAATATGCAGGGTAGAATCGAGACCCAGTACTTC,CASSQDMVNMQGRIETQYF
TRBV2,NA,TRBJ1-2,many,TGTGCCAGCAGTGAAGCACCAGGGGCAACTAACTATGGCTACACCTTC,CASSEAPGATNYGYTF
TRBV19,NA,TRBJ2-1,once,TGTGCCAGTAGATCGTTTGAGGGGGGGAATGAGCAGTTCTTC,CASRSFEGGNEQFF
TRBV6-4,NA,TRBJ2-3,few,TGTGCCAGCAGTAGGGGTTTAGTCACAGATACGCAGTATTTT,CASSRGLVTDTQYF
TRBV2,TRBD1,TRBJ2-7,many,TGTGCCAGCAGGGTCATGGGGACAGGGTCGGACGAGCAGTACTTC,CASRVMGTGSDEQYF
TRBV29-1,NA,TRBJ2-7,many,TGCAGCGTCGGGCTCTACTCCTACGAGCAGTACTTC,CSVGLYSYEQYF
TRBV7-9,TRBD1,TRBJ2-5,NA,TGTGCCAGCAGGACGACCCCCCTTCGACAGGGGAAAGAGACCCGGTACTTC,CASRTTPLRQGKETRYF
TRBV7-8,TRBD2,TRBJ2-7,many,TGTGCCAGCAGCATACTCGCCCCTCTAGCGGGAGGGGACGAGCAGTACTTC,CASSILAPLAGGDEQYF
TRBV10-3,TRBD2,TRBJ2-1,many,TGTGCCATCAGTGGGCTAGCGGGAGGGGATAATGAGCAGTTCTTC,CAISGLAGGDNEQFF
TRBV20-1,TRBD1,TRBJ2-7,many,TGCAGTGCTAGAGATCTCCGGGACAGATCCTACGAGCAGTACTTC,CSARDLRDRSYEQYF
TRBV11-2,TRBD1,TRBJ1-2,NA,TGTGCCAGCAGCTTAGAGGGGGACAGGGGAAGATATGGCTACACCTTC,CASSLEGDRGRYGYTF
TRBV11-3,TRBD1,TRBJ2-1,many,TGTGCCAGCAGCTTGGGGACAGGGGCGGCGGAGCAGTTCTTC,CASSLGTGAAEQFF
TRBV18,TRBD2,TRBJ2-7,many,TGTGCCAGCTCACCTCTCGGGACTAGCGGATACTACGAGCAGTACTTC,CASSPLGTSGYYEQYF